This T cell receptor beta chain was retrieved from a study of blood T cells in healthy people across ages. Each donor's blood draw was roughly 10 milliliters of peripheral blood. Alongside a J-beta primer mix, a sample-barcoded 5' primer served in a second PCR lasting roughly 7 to 11 cycles. Using its own MiXCR run on the 5' RACE reads, TCRdb lists one record per CDR3 protein. The profile shows roughly 570,000 distinct CDR3 sequences, approximately 27% of them singletons. The study, taken as a whole, reports: A strong correlation was found between TCR beta diversity and the percentage of naive T cells. The recorded TCR beta diversity per million T cells decreased in a roughly linear manner with age. It was the long-lived donors that had more naive CD4+ cells and higher diversity than aged donors.

About this clonotype: Its antigen remains unidentified.

Trimming took 4 bases from V and 2 from J; bases not matched to a gene: 7. Per germline, CDR1 LGHDT and CDR2 YNNKEL (reference sequence). This CDR3 contains 16 residues. The V gene is TRBV3-1, the J gene TRBJ2-4; the match to TRBD1 covers 8 bases. Sequenced: blood. The receptor was isolated from a woman in her 70s in good health. CDR3 coding DNA: TGTGCCAGCAGCCGGACAGGGTCGGCGCCCAAAAACATTCAGTACTTC. Residues: CASSRTGSAPKNIQYF.